Listed here are 6 T cell receptor beta chains from one sample, sequenced in a study of cytotoxic CD8 clonotypes in ibrutinib-treated CLL. Assay: immunoSEQ multiplex PCR; the TCRdb copy retains only in-frame clones and omits some. The sample lists about 150,000 clones, around three quarters occurring once. The sequences come from PBMCs, collected after 12 months of ibrutinib treatment. The receptors shown here come from a human donor with chronic lymphocytic leukemia.

As for this clone: Other DNA variants within this sample encode the same CDR3. The chain combines TRBV27 with TRBJ2-7; D is unresolved. CDR1 is MNHEY and CDR2 is SMNVEV in the germline V gene (reference sequence). The length of the CDR3 is 11 residues. V was shortened by 2 bases and J by 4 bases, with 3 bases between the two germline ends. The CDR3 region has the DNA TGTGCCAGCAGTTTAGGATACGAGCAGTACTTC. It yields the protein CASSLGYEQYF.

The rearrangement uses TRBV5-1 and TRBJ2-3; D may be TRBD2 (6 bases). The CDR3 consists of 15 residues. The germline CDR1 and CDR2 sequences are SGHRS and YFSETQ. V lost 6 bases to trimming and J lost 6 bases, with 20 bases between them. CDR3 bases: TGCGCCAGCACCTTCGCGCTAGCTGGGGGGGATACGCAGTATTTT. As protein: CASTFALAGGDTQYF.

The chain joins TRBV7-2 to TRBJ2-7; D perhaps matches TRBD1 (6 bases). This CDR3 has 14 residues. Germline assignment: CDR1 SGHTA and CDR2 FQGNSA. Trimming shortened V by 3 bases and J by 0 bases, and 9 bases separated the two germline ends. CDR3 bases: TGTGCCAGCAGCTTGCGACAGGACTCCTACGAGCAGTACTTC. Translation gives CASSLRQDSYEQYF.

V is TRBV4-1 and J is TRBJ2-7, with D hard to call. The CDR3 sequence is 13 residues long. With 3 bases removed from V and 3 bases from J, the gap between germline ends came to 9 bases. CDR1 and CDR2 (germline): MGHRA, YSYEKL. The CDR3 DNA follows: TGCGCCAGCAGCCAGGGAAGCGTCTACGAGCAGTACTTC. This sequence encodes CASSQGSVYEQYF.

V usage is TRBV11-2 and J usage is TRBJ1-4, with TRBD1 matching 8 bases. This CDR3 is built from 15 residues. Germline trimming cut 3 bases from V and 6 bases from J; bases unmatched to any gene: 6. The germline V gene has CDR1 SGHAT and CDR2 FQNNGV. The CDR3 sequence: CASSFYRGGDEKLFF. CDR3 DNA sequence: TGTGCCAGCAGCTTCTACAGGGGGGGGGATGAAAAACTGTTTTTT.

This clone has more than one count but fewer than ten. This sequence joins TRBV5-6 and TRBJ2-1; 9 bases agree with TRBD2. Germline lookup yields CDR1 SGHDT and CDR2 YYEEEE. The CDR3 contains 15 residues. Trimming removed 6 bases from V and 4 bases from J; junction bases left unmatched: 8. This CDR3 is CASTQLAGLYNEQFF. In DNA form, the CDR3 reads TGTGCCAGCACTCAACTAGCGGGCCTATACAATGAGCAGTTCTTC.